The present TCR beta chain was sequenced within a study of PD-1 blockade in classical Hodgkin lymphoma. Study-wide points: Complete responders showed a baseline diversity that resembled the diversity of newly diagnosed patients. Reported baseline diversity: healthy donors highest, relapsed/refractory patients lowest.

Time point denoted: cycle 4 day 1 (C4D1), after less than seven weeks of nivolumab. Every single patient, without exception, relapsed after autologous stem cell transplantation, and brentuximab vedotin exposure varied. About this clone itself: Its specificity is unknown.

The protocol was immunoSEQ multiplex PCR, while the TCRdb copy is restricted to in-frame clones and leaves out a portion. Of some 95,000 clones listed, around nine tenths are singletons. CDR1 SGHTA and CDR2 FQGNSA come from the germline V gene. The CDR3 loop spans 15 amino acids. Losses at the gene ends were 4 bases for V and 4 bases for J; bases not matched to a gene: 7. The receptor's source is a human donor with classical Hodgkin lymphoma. The sample was peripheral blood mononuclear cells (PBMCs), taken before the fourth cycle of nivolumab. This chain links TRBV7-2 with TRBJ2-5, with TRBD2 matching 9 bases. The CDR3 DNA reads TGTGCCAGCAGCTCGGTCGGCGGGGGGGGAGAGACCCAGTACTTC. Residues: CASSSVGGGGETQYF.